Sequencing of this TCR beta chain was carried out in a study of technical replicates of blood from a few donors. The CDR3 sequence is 15 residues long. CDR1 is SGHNT and CDR2 is YYREEE in the germline V gene (reference sequence). V lost 4 bases to trimming and J lost 0 bases; unmatched junction nucleotides: 3. Sequencing was performed with immunoSEQ multiplex PCR; in TCRdb, only in-frame clones are kept and a portion is missing. The table records approximately 74,000 clones, roughly 88% of them present only once. Input material: PBMCs. V and J are TRBV5-4 and TRBJ2-1; 8 positions agree with TRBD1. The sequence derives from a human donor in good health. Some clones in this sample may be carry-over from other donors' samples. CDR3 in amino acids: CASSRTGRSYNEQFF. CDR3 in DNA: TGTGCCAGCAGCAGGACAGGGCGCTCCTACAATGAGCAGTTCTTC. Drawing the rest from reference TRBV5-4 and TRBJ2-1, the complete variable domain is ETGVTQSPTHLIKTRGQQVTLRCSSQSGHNTVSWYQQALGQGPQFIFQYYREEENGRGNFPPRFSGLQFPNYSSELNVNALELDDSALYLCASSRTGRSYNEQFFGPGTRLTVL.